Presented here are 21 T cell receptor beta chains from one specimen sequenced in a study of response to subunit inactivated influenza vaccine. MiXCR, applied by TCRdb to the RT-PCR reads, yields one record per CDR3 protein. The profile shows around 200,000 distinct CDR3 sequences, about 10% of them singletons. This sample comprised non-naive T cells sorted from PBMCs, obtained on the day of vaccination. These receptors were taken from a man in his forties or fifties who received an inactivated influenza vaccine.

The chain links TRBV19 to TRBJ2-4; TRBD2 aligns across 13 bases. The CDR3 sequence is 23 residues long. V trimming: 7 bases; J trimming: 0 bases; junction bases outside the gene matches: 24. CDR1 is LNHDA and CDR2 is SQIVND in the germline V gene (reference sequence). The CDR3 DNA sequence: TGTGCCAGTATGGTGACCTATTCCGTAGGGACTAGCGGGACCCGTCTAGCCAAAAACATTCAGTACTTC. It codes for CASMVTYSVGTSGTRLAKNIQYF.

Here the CDR3 reads CSASPVQGYEQYF. The DNA for the CDR3 is TGCAGTGCTAGCCCGGTACAGGGCTACGAGCAGTACTTC. This chain uses TRBV20-1 with TRBJ2-7, with TRBD1 as a possible D gene (6 bases). This CDR3 comprises 13 residues. The germline V gene has CDR1 DFQATT and CDR2 SNEGSKA (reference sequence). The ends were cut back, 3 bases at V and 3 bases at J, with 12 bases in the middle.

This chain uses TRBV4-3 with TRBJ2-1; a weak D match, TRBD1 (6 bases). Per germline, CDR1 LGHNA and CDR2 YSLEER. The CDR3 has 15 amino acids. Between the trimmed V and J ends, which lost 5 bases and 9 bases, there was a span of 20 bases. CDR3 nucleotide sequence: TGCGCCAGCAGCGTCTACGACTCTCCCAGGGGTGAGCAGTTCTTC. Protein sequence: CASSVYDSPRGEQFF.

The rearrangement joins TRBV24-1 to TRBJ2-2; D is possibly TRBD2 (6 bases). Germline V gives CDR1 KGHDR, CDR2 SFDVKD. The V gene lost 9 bases and the J gene lost 2 bases, with 12 bases spanning the gap. The CDR3 sequence is 14 residues long. CDR3 in amino acids: CATRDGGNTGELFF. The CDR3 DNA is TGTGCCACCCGGGACGGGGGAAACACCGGGGAGCTGTTTTTT.

This chain links TRBV18 with TRBJ1-1; D is undetermined. CDR1 is KGHSH, CDR2 LQKENI, per germline. V lost 1 base, J lost 7 bases, and 13 bases lay in between. This CDR3 comprises 14 residues. CDR3 protein: CASSPQKGGYEAFF. The CDR3 nucleotides are TGTGCCAGCTCACCACAGAAAGGCGGCTATGAAGCTTTCTTT.

This clonotype was found many times. The genes are TRBV7-2 and TRBJ2-7; maybe TRBD1 (8 bases). There are 13 residues in the CDR3. V was pared by 4 bases and J by 4 bases, with 11 bases between. Germline CDR1 SGHTA, CDR2 FQGNSA. The CDR3 is CASSYRGGYEQYF. CDR3 nucleotide sequence: TGTGCCAGCAGCTACAGGGGGGGATACGAGCAGTACTTC.

This clonotype occurred many times. The chain joins TRBV7-8 to TRBJ1-5; perhaps TRBD1 as D (5 bases). The CDR3 contains 15 residues. The germline gives CDR1 SGHVS, CDR2 FQNEAQ. Trimming cost V 1 base and J 6 bases, with 13 bases left between them. The CDR3 here is CASSLVAGLFQPQHF. Written as DNA, the CDR3 is TGTGCCAGCAGCTTAGTTGCAGGGCTCTTTCAGCCCCAGCATTTT.

V usage is TRBV11-2 and J usage is TRBJ1-1, with D unclear. This CDR3 is built from 14 residues. V was trimmed by 0 bases and J by 7 bases, leaving 12 bases between them. Looked up from germline, CDR1 is SGHAT and CDR2 is FQNNGV. The CDR3 reads CASSLEGLSLEAFF. The CDR3 DNA reads TGTGCCAGCAGCTTAGAAGGGCTCAGCCTTGAAGCTTTCTTT.

This clonotype has only a few counts. V gene TRBV7-8 combines with J gene TRBJ1-1; tentatively, D is TRBD1 (5 bases). Per germline, CDR1 SGHVS and CDR2 FQNEAQ. The CDR3 is 16 residues long. V was shortened by 4 bases and J by 3 bases, with 18 bases between the two germline ends. The CDR3 here is CASSWDPGRRHTEAFF. The CDR3, as DNA: TGTGCCAGCAGCTGGGACCCGGGACGGCGCCACACTGAAGCTTTCTTT.

This clonotype was recorded a few times. The V and J genes are TRBV7-8 and TRBJ2-1; 9 bases agree with TRBD1. V trimming: 5 bases; J trimming: 0 bases; junction bases outside the gene matches: 2. Germline assignment: CDR1 SGHVS and CDR2 FQNEAQ. The CDR3 is 15 residues long. The CDR3 here is CASSRDRVSYNEQFF. Here the CDR3 DNA reads TGTGCCAGCAGCAGGGACAGGGTCTCCTACAATGAGCAGTTCTTC.

V usage is TRBV6-2 or TRBV6-3 and J usage is TRBJ2-1, with D hard to call. Germline assignment: CDR1 MNHEY and CDR2 SVGEGT. V was trimmed by 2 bases and J by 9 bases, leaving 5 bases between them. CDR3 length: 11 residues. The CDR3 protein is CASSYEAEQFF. The CDR3 coding sequence is TGTGCCAGCAGTTACGAGGCTGAGCAGTTCTTC.

The chain employs TRBV4-3 and TRBJ2-1; D might be TRBD2 (6 bases). CDR3 size: 14 residues. Germline values: CDR1 LGHNA, CDR2 YSLEER. V was trimmed by 0 bases and J by 6 bases, leaving 9 bases between them. DNA for the CDR3: TGCGCCAGCAGCCAAGAGCAGGGAGGCAATGAGCAGTTCTTC. This translates into CASSQEQGGNEQFF.

The chain couples TRBV6-1 to TRBJ1-3; D is possibly TRBD1 (5 bases). CDR1 and CDR2 (germline): MNHNS, SASEGT. The CDR3 consists of 14 residues. V gave up 6 bases and J gave up 7 bases, with 16 bases separating them. The CDR3 loop is CASSTSDSKNTIYF. Here the CDR3 DNA reads TGTGCCAGCAGCACCTCCGACAGCAAGAACACCATATATTTT.

This clonotype was counted a few times. V is TRBV7-2 and J is TRBJ2-3; a weak D match, TRBD2 (5 bases). Germline values: CDR1 SGHTA, CDR2 FQGNSA. The CDR3 is 12 amino acids. Deletions cut 5 bases from V and 8 bases from J, with 11 bases between. The DNA of the CDR3 is TGTGCCAGCAGCCCACTAGTCTCTACGCAGTATTTT. Translation: CASSPLVSTQYF.

This chain connects TRBV20-1 to TRBJ2-6; no definite D call. The CDR3 is 13 residues long. Germline CDR1 is DFQATT and CDR2 is SNEGSKA (reference sequence). V lost 5 bases and J lost 0, with 5 bases in between. CDR3 sequence (DNA): TGCAGTGCTTGGAGCTCTGGGGCCAACGTCCTGACTTTC. Its translation: CSAWSSGANVLTF.

This clonotype was detected ten times or more. The V gene is TRBV7-9, the J gene TRBJ1-2, with a tentative D call TRBD1 (5 bases). V lost 5 bases to trimming and J lost 0 bases, with 16 bases between them. The CDR3 spans 16 residues. Per germline, CDR1 SEHNR and CDR2 FQNEAQ (reference sequence). The CDR3 DNA reads as TGTGCCAGCAGCCAAGGGAAACAGGCAGCTAACTATGGCTACACCTTC. Its translation: CASSQGKQAANYGYTF.

This clonotype was seen repeatedly, ten times or more. J is TRBJ1-6 and V is TRBV7-2; the match to TRBD1 covers 9 bases. The CDR3 has 17 residues. Per germline, CDR1 SGHTA and CDR2 FQGNSA. V dropped 5 bases and J dropped 2; count of bases not matched to a gene: 7. The CDR3 loop is CASSEDRGHPYNSPLHF. The DNA of the CDR3 is TGTGCCAGCAGCGAGGACAGGGGCCACCCCTATAATTCACCCCTCCACTTT.

The CDR3 reads CASSQVDRGLDGYTF. CDR3 nucleotide sequence: TGCGCCAGCAGCCAAGTGGACAGGGGTCTAGACGGCTACACCTTC. The V gene is TRBV4-3, the J gene TRBJ1-2, with 9 nucleotides matching TRBD1. The ends lost 1 base at V and 8 bases at J; junction bases unmatched: 8. Germline CDR1 LGHNA, CDR2 YSLEER. The CDR3 covers 15 residues.

This clonotype was seen only a few times. The chain couples TRBV7-2 to TRBJ1-3; TRBD1 aligns across 8 bases. The CDR3 loop spans 16 amino acids. Germline lookup yields CDR1 SGHTA and CDR2 FQGNSA. V shed 5 bases, J shed 1 base, and the junction held 7 bases outside the gene matches. In DNA, the CDR3 is TGTGCCAGCAGCCGAACAGGGGGGATATCTGGAAACACCATATATTTT. Amino acids: CASSRTGGISGNTIYF.

This clonotype occurred many times. This chain joins TRBV13 and TRBJ2-5; D not resolved. V was cut by 2 bases and J by 2 bases, with 9 bases left in between. Germline CDR1 PRHDT, CDR2 FYEKMQ (reference sequence). The length of the CDR3 is 14 residues. The CDR3 here is CASSLSMGQETQYF. The CDR3 nucleotides are TGTGCCAGCAGCTTATCCATGGGTCAAGAGACCCAGTACTTC.

This clonotype showed up just a few times. This chain connects TRBV4-3 to TRBJ2-7, with D tentatively TRBD1 or TRBD2 (7 bases each). The length of the CDR3 is 15 residues. CDR1 is LGHNA and CDR2 is YSLEER in the germline V gene. The germline V and J ends were trimmed by 1 base and 6 bases, with 16 bases remaining between them. In DNA form, the CDR3 reads TGCGCCAGCAGCCAAGTACGCCAGGGGGAGGGCGAGCAGTACTTC. Protein: CASSQVRQGEGEQYF.